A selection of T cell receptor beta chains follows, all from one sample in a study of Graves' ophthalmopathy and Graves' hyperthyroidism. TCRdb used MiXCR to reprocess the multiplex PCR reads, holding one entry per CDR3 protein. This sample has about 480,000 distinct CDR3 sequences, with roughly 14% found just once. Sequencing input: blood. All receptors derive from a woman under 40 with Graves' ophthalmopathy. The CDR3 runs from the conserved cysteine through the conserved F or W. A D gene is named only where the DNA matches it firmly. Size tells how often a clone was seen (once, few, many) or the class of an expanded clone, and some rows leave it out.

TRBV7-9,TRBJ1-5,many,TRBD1,CASSRDRGSQPQHF,TGTGCCAGCAGCCGGGACAGGGGGAGTCAGCCCCAGCATTTT
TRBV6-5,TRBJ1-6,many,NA,CASPRDGNSPLHF,TGTGCCAGCCCCCGGGACGGAAATTCACCCCTCCACTTT
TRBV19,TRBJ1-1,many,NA,CASSIEGGRVEAFF,TGTGCCAGTAGTATAGAGGGGGGGAGAGTTGAAGCTTTCTTT
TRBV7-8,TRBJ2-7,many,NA,CASSSGRAFIHEQYF,TGTGCCAGCAGCAGCGGGCGAGCCTTCATCCACGAGCAGTACTTC
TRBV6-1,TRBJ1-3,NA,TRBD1,CASRQQGVIDTIYF,TGTGCCAGCAGACAACAGGGGGTCATAGACACCATATATTTT
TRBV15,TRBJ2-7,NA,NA,CATSRDRGLQAYEQYF,TGTGCCACCAGCAGAGATCGGGGACTCCAGGCCTACGAGCAGTACTTC
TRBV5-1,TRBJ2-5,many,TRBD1,CASSLGTVQEETQYF,TGCGCCAGCAGCCTTGGGACAGTCCAGGAAGAGACCCAGTACTTC
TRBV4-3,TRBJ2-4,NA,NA,CASSQGFTDDIQYF,TGCGCCAGCAGCCAAGGATTCACTGACGACATTCAGTACTTC
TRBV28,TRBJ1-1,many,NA,CASSVYSTEAFF,TGTGCCAGCAGCGTTTATAGCACTGAAGCTTTCTTT
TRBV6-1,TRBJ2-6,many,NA,CASSLGRSGANVLTF,TGTGCCAGCAGCCTGGGGCGCTCTGGGGCCAACGTCCTGACTTTC
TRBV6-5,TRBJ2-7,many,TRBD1,CASSYYGQGWVGEQYF,TGTGCCAGCAGTTACTATGGACAGGGGTGGGTGGGGGAGCAGTACTTC
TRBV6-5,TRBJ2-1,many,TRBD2,CASSTSDPYNEQFF,TGTGCCAGCAGTACTAGCGACCCATACAATGAGCAGTTCTTC
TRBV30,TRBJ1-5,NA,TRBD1,CAWSVNDRGGPNQPQHF,TGTGCCTGGAGTGTAAATGACAGGGGAGGTCCCAATCAGCCCCAGCATTTT
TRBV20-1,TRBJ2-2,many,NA,CSARRRGGGELFF,TGCAGTGCTAGACGCAGGGGTGGCGGGGAGCTGTTTTTT
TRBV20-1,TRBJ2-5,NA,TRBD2,CSAHETSGSQETQYF,TGCAGTGCTCACGAGACTAGCGGGAGCCAAGAGACCCAGTACTTC
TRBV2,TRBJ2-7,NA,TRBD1,CASSDYGTESYEQYF,TGTGCCAGCAGTGACTACGGGACAGAGTCCTACGAGCAGTACTTC
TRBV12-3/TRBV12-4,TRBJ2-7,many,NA,CASSPRGVYEQYF,TGTGCCAGCAGTCCCAGGGGGGTCTACGAGCAGTACTTC
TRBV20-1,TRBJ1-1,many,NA,CRAPEGLSTEAFF,TGCAGGGCCCCGGAGGGTCTTAGCACTGAAGCTTTCTTT
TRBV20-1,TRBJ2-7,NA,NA,CSPGHGSHVQYF,TGCAGCCCGGGACATGGGTCTCACGTGCAGTACTTC
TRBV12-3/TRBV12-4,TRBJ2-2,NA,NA,CASSSLDLTGELFF,TGTGCCAGCAGTTCTTTGGACCTCACCGGGGAGCTGTTTTTT
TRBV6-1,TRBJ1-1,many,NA,CASTSPTVAEAFF,TGTGCCAGCACCTCACCGACAGTAGCTGAAGCTTTCTTT
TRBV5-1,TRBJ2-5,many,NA,CASSQSTGQSETQYF,TGCGCCAGCAGCCAGTCGACAGGACAGTCGGAGACCCAGTACTTC
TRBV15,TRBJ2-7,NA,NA,CATSLLTRVYYEQYF,TGTGCCACCAGCCTCCTGACCCGGGTATATTACGAGCAGTACTTC
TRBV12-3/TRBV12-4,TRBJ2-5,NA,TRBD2,CASSREAAQETQYF,TGTGCCAGCAGCCGGGAGGCGGCCCAAGAGACCCAGTACTTC
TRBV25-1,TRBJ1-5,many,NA,CASSLLLSPYSNQPQHF,TGTGCCAGCAGTCTTCTCCTCAGCCCTTATAGCAATCAGCCCCAGCATTTT
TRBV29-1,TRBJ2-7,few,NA,CSVESGTVTSYEQYF,TGCAGCGTTGAATCGGGCACTGTCACTTCCTACGAGCAGTACTTC
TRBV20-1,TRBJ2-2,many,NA,CSAQGGLSNTGELFF,TGCAGTGCCCAGGGGGGGCTCTCGAACACCGGGGAGCTGTTTTTT
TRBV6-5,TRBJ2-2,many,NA,CASSSSGQGNTGELFF,NA
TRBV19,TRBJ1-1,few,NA,CASSIILGAEAFF,TGTGCCAGTAGTATAATATTGGGGGCGGAAGCTTTCTTT
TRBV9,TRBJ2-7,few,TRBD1,CASSGTGDSGEQYF,TGTGCCAGCAGCGGGACAGGGGATTCGGGAGAGCAGTACTTC
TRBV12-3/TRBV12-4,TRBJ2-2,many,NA,CASSQLFGQMNTGELFF,TGTGCCAGCAGTCAACTCTTTGGACAGATGAACACCGGGGAGCTGTTTTTT
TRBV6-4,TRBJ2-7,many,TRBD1,CASSDRDRGIYEQYF,TGTGCCAGCAGTGACCGGGACAGAGGAATCTACGAGCAGTACTTC
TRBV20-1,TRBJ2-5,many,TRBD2,CSAERALAGGLVQETQYF,TGCAGTGCTGAACGGGCTCTAGCGGGGGGCCTGGTCCAAGAGACCCAGTACTTC
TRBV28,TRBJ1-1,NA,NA,CAGRSYLNTEAFF,TGTGCCGGCAGGTCCTACTTGAACACTGAAGCTTTCTTT
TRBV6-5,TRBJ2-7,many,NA,CASSHRANYEQYF,TGTGCCAGTTCCCACAGGGCTAACTACGAGCAGTACTTC
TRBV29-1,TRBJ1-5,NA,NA,CSVSQGSDQPQHF,TGCAGCGTTTCACAGGGTTCTGATCAGCCCCAGCATTTT
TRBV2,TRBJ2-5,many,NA,CASSRRSAQETQYF,TGTGCCAGCAGTCGTCGGTCAGCCCAAGAGACCCAGTACTTC
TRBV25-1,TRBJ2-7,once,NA,CASSPGLQSYEQYF,TGTGCCAGCAGCCCGGGTCTCCAGAGCTACGAGCAGTACTTC
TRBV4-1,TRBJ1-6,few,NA,CASSQETASGSSPLHF,TGCGCCAGCAGCCAAGAGACCGCCTCCGGGAGTTCACCCCTCCACTTT
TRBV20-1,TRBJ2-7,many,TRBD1,CSALQGAEEQYF,TGCAGTGCTTTACAGGGGGCGGAGGAGCAGTACTTC
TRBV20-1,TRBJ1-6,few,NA,CSARTRNTEASPLHF,TGCAGTGCTAGAACCCGTAACACTGAGGCTTCACCCCTCCACTTT
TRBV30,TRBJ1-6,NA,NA,CAWDRYNSPLHF,TGTGCCTGGGACAGATATAATTCACCCCTCCACTTT
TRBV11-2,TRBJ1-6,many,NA,CASSLGHPRSPLHF,TGTGCCAGCAGCTTAGGACACCCCCGCTCACCCCTCCACTTT
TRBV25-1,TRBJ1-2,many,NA,CASSDRWRGYGYTF,TGTGCCAGCAGTGACCGTTGGAGGGGTTATGGCTACACCTTC
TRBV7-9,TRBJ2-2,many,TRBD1,CASSDRGPGELFF,TGTGCCAGCAGCGACAGGGGGCCCGGGGAGCTGTTTTTT
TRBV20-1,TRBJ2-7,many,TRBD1,CSARDSGGPHEQYF,TGCAGTGCTAGAGATTCAGGGGGCCCCCACGAGCAGTACTTC
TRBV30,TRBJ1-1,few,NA,CAWGSLNTEACF,TGTGCCTGGGGGTCATTGAACACTGAAGCTTGCTTT
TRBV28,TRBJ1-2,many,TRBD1,CASRKGQDHGYTF,TGTGCCAGCAGGAAGGGACAGGACCATGGCTACACCTTC
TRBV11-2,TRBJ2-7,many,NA,CASSPAGPYEQYF,TGTGCCAGCAGCCCAGCTGGCCCCTACGAGCAGTACTTC
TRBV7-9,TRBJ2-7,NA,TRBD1,CASSRDRIYEQCF,TGTGCCAGCAGCCGGGACAGGATCTACGAGCAGTGCTTC
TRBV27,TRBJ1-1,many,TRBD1,CATETGSEAFF,TGTGCCACAGAGACAGGGTCGGAAGCTTTCTTT
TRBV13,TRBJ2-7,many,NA,CASSPIAHEQYF,TGTGCCAGCAGCCCTATAGCTCACGAGCAGTACTTC
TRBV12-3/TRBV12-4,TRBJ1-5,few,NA,CASSLFRRDQPQHF,TGTGCCAGCAGTTTGTTCCGCAGGGATCAGCCCCAGCATTTT
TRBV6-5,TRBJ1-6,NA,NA,CASSYPDSPLHF,TGTGCCAGCAGTTACCCTGATTCACCCCTCCACTTT
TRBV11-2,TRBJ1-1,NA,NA,CASSYWGLGGNTEAFF,TGTGCCAGCAGCTACTGGGGATTAGGGGGGAACACTGAAGCTTTCTTT
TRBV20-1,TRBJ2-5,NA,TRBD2,CSALAGGFQETQYF,TGCAGTGCTCTTGCGGGGGGATTTCAAGAGACCCAGTACTTC
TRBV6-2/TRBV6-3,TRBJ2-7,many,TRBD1,CASSYSPPGQGASNSYEQYF,TGTGCCAGCAGTTACTCACCGCCGGGACAGGGTGCTTCGAACTCCTACGAGCAGTACTTC
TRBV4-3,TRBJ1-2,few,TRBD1,CASSQGTGRGFGDYTF,TGCGCCAGCAGCCAAGGGACAGGGAGAGGTTTTGGAGACTACACCTTC
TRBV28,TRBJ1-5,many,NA,CASSQYRDHQPQHF,TGTGCCAGCAGTCAGTACAGGGACCATCAGCCCCAGCATTTT
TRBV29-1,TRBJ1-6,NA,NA,CSVGKEKSSYNSPLHF,TGCAGCGTTGGGAAAGAAAAGAGCTCCTATAATTCACCCCTCCACTTT